The clone carrying this T cell receptor beta chain was detected only once. These data originate in a study of blood T cell repertoires in COVID-19. Turning to the study itself: From T cells, B-cell-depleted T cells, or PBMCs came the material, which was cDNA or gDNA.

Original handling: Nucleated cell counts were estimated from reference gene primer amplification. TCRdb keeps only in-frame clones here, not all; method: immunoSEQ multiplex PCR. V and J calls and clone size follow that table, whereas D and trimming were derived from the DNA. The sample lists some 310,000 clones; about nine tenths were seen once. The V and J ends lost 4 bases and 0 bases respectively, with 12 bases between them. CDR1 is KGHSH and CDR2 is LQKENI in the germline V gene. CDR3 length equals 15 residues. Participants reported their clinical history, and cohort assignment relied on those reports. Two negative PCRs, clearance, or symptom resolution were required of recovered Cohort 3 donors.

This chain links TRBV18 with TRBJ2-5, with TRBD1 as a possible D gene (6 bases). The material sequenced was PBMCs or T cells enriched from blood (not recorded which). This receptor was obtained from a woman in her twenties or thirties who had recovered from COVID-19. This chain's CDR3 is CASSRRTDHQETQYF. DNA for the CDR3: TGTGCCAGCTCACGCCGGACAGACCACCAAGAGACCCAGTACTTC.